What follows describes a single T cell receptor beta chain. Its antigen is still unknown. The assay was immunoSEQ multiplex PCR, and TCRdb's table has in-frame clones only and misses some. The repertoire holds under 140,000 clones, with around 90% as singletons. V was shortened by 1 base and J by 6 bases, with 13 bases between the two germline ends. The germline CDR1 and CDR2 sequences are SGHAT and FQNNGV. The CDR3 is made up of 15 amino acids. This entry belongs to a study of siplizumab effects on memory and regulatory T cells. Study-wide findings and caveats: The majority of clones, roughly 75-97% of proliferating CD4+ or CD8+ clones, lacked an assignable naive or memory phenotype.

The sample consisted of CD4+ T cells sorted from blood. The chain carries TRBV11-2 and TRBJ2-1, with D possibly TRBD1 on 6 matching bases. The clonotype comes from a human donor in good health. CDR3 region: CASSLGTATTNEQFF. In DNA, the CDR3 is TGTGCCAGCAGCTTAGGGACAGCTACCACCAATGAGCAGTTCTTC.